These T cell receptor beta chains were read from a single sample in a study of OX40 agonist ivuxolimab in advanced cancers. The method was immunoSEQ multiplex PCR; TCRdb's version includes in-frame clones alone and lacks a portion of them. The sample holds around 43,000 clones, approximately 86% seen once. Specimen: CD4+ or CD8+ T cells sorted from blood, collected in a trial of the OX40 agonist ivuxolimab. These TCRs come from an adult with an advanced solid tumor such as melanoma, head and neck, liver or kidney cancer. CDR3s include the opening cysteine and the closing phenylalanine or tryptophan. A D gene is named only where the DNA matches it firmly. Rows may omit the clone size; those that give it use once, few, many or a size class.

d_gene: TRBD1
abundance: few
v_gene: TRBV7-9
j_gene: TRBJ2-3
CDR3aa: CASSNPGQTSTDTQYF
CDR3nt: TGTGCCAGCAGCAACCCGGGACAGACCTCCACAGATACGCAGTATTTT

d_gene: .
abundance: .
v_gene: TRBV5-6
j_gene: TRBJ1-1
CDR3aa: CASSLVGQVGEAFF
CDR3nt: TGTGCCAGCAGCTTGGTGGGGCAGGTGGGTGAAGCTTTCTTT

d_gene: TRBD1
abundance: .
v_gene: TRBV4-2
j_gene: TRBJ2-2
CDR3aa: CASSQTGGGELFF
CDR3nt: TGTGCCAGCAGCCAAACAGGGGGCGGGGAGCTGTTTTTT

d_gene: .
abundance: .
v_gene: TRBV9
j_gene: TRBJ1-1
CDR3aa: CASSAGGGGRGAFF
CDR3nt: TGTGCCAGCAGCGCCGGGGGAGGGGGAAGAGGAGCTTTCTTT

d_gene: TRBD2
abundance: .
v_gene: TRBV6-6
j_gene: TRBJ2-7
CDR3aa: CASSYSGGSYEQYF
CDR3nt: TGTGCCAGCAGTTATAGCGGGGGATCCTACGAGCAGTACTTC

d_gene: TRBD1
abundance: few
v_gene: TRBV7-6
j_gene: TRBJ2-7
CDR3aa: CASSRMTGAGEQYF
CDR3nt: TGTGCCAGCAGCCGAATGACAGGGGCTGGGGAGCAGTACTTC

d_gene: TRBD2
abundance: .
v_gene: TRBV7-3
j_gene: TRBJ2-3
CDR3aa: CASSLLGGGAADTQYF
CDR3nt: TGTGCCAGCAGCCTACTAGGCGGGGGGGCGGCAGATACGCAGTATTTT

d_gene: .
abundance: .
v_gene: TRBV13
j_gene: TRBJ2-7
CDR3aa: CASSLGSSTYEQYF
CDR3nt: TGTGCCAGCAGCCTCGGGAGCTCTACCTACGAGCAGTACTTC

d_gene: .
abundance: .
v_gene: TRBV7-6
j_gene: TRBJ2-1
CDR3aa: CASSYSGGALNEQFF
CDR3nt: TGTGCCAGCAGCTATAGTGGGGGGGCATTAAATGAGCAGTTCTTC

d_gene: .
abundance: .
v_gene: TRBV7-6
j_gene: TRBJ2-2
CDR3aa: CASNGGGTGELFF
CDR3nt: TGTGCCAGCAACGGGGGCGGGACCGGGGAGCTGTTTTTT

d_gene: .
abundance: .
v_gene: TRBV6-5
j_gene: TRBJ1-2
CDR3aa: CASSYWEGGSGGYTF
CDR3nt: TGTGCCAGCAGTTACTGGGAGGGGGGCTCGGGAGGCTACACCTTC

d_gene: .
abundance: .
v_gene: TRBV5-1
j_gene: TRBJ1-3
CDR3aa: CASSLPGSGNTIYF
CDR3nt: TGCGCCAGCAGCTTGCCAGGGAGTGGAAACACCATATATTTT

d_gene: .
abundance: .
v_gene: TRBV7-6
j_gene: TRBJ2-2
CDR3aa: CASSSSLMRGHQIKNTGELFF
CDR3nt: TGTGCCAGCAGCTCCTCATTGATGAGGGGACACCAGATCAAGAACACCGGGGAGCTGTTTTTT

d_gene: .
abundance: .
v_gene: TRBV21-1
j_gene: TRBJ1-1
CDR3aa: CASSNRPGEEAFF
CDR3nt: TGTGCCAGCAGCAACAGACCAGGGGAGGAAGCTTTCTTT

d_gene: .
abundance: .
v_gene: TRBV2
j_gene: TRBJ2-5
CDR3aa: CASTEWASQETQYF
CDR3nt: TGTGCCAGCACTGAGTGGGCCTCACAAGAGACCCAGTACTTC

d_gene: TRBD2
abundance: .
v_gene: TRBV19
j_gene: TRBJ2-1
CDR3aa: CASSPRTSGVDEQFF
CDR3nt: TGTGCCAGTAGTCCGAGGACTAGCGGGGTCGATGAGCAGTTCTTC

d_gene: .
abundance: .
v_gene: TRBV27
j_gene: TRBJ2-7
CDR3aa: CASSLDSGSPHEQYF
CDR3nt: TGTGCCAGCAGTTTGGATTCAGGGTCCCCCCACGAGCAGTACTTC

d_gene: .
abundance: .
v_gene: TRBV19
j_gene: TRBJ1-2
CDR3aa: CASSIGGRGYTF
CDR3nt: TGTGCCAGTAGTATCGGGGGGCGCGGCTACACCTTC

d_gene: .
abundance: .
v_gene: TRBV19
j_gene: TRBJ2-5
CDR3aa: CASSIDGETQYF
CDR3nt: TGTGCCAGTAGTATAGACGGGGAGACCCAGTACTTC

d_gene: .
abundance: .
v_gene: TRBV11-2
j_gene: TRBJ2-2
CDR3aa: CASTPSWELFF
CDR3nt: TGTGCCAGCACCCCAAGCTGGGAGCTGTTTTTT

d_gene: TRBD2
abundance: many
v_gene: TRBV4-2
j_gene: TRBJ2-1
CDR3aa: CASSQDQSGGAGEQFF
CDR3nt: TGTGCCAGCAGCCAAGATCAAAGCGGGGGGGCGGGAGAGCAGTTCTTC

d_gene: .
abundance: few
v_gene: TRBV13
j_gene: TRBJ2-7
CDR3aa: CASTLEGGEQYF
CDR3nt: TGTGCCAGCACTCTTGAGGGGGGGGAGCAGTACTTC

d_gene: TRBD1
abundance: once
v_gene: TRBV2
j_gene: TRBJ1-2
CDR3aa: CASSVTGGPYGYTF
CDR3nt: TGTGCCAGCAGTGTGACAGGGGGTCCCTATGGCTACACCTTC

d_gene: .
abundance: .
v_gene: TRBV9
j_gene: TRBJ1-1
CDR3aa: CASSVGAGWGTEAFF
CDR3nt: TGTGCCAGCAGCGTAGGGGCAGGGTGGGGGACTGAAGCTTTCTTT

d_gene: TRBD2
abundance: .
v_gene: TRBV13
j_gene: TRBJ2-5
CDR3aa: CASSSGEGSRETQYF
CDR3nt: TGTGCCAGCAGCTCGGGGGAGGGAAGTAGGGAGACCCAGTACTTC

d_gene: .
abundance: .
v_gene: TRBV4-1
j_gene: TRBJ1-2
CDR3aa: CASSQGENGYTF
CDR3nt: TGCGCCAGCAGCCAAGGAGAGAATGGCTACACCTTC

d_gene: TRBD1
abundance: .
v_gene: TRBV6-1
j_gene: TRBJ2-3
CDR3aa: CASSSRDRVTDTQYF
CDR3nt: TGTGCCAGCAGCAGCCGGGACAGGGTTACAGATACGCAGTATTTT

d_gene: TRBD1
abundance: once
v_gene: TRBV5-5
j_gene: TRBJ2-2
CDR3aa: CASSPLTSQGAGELFF
CDR3nt: TGTGCCAGCAGCCCACTTACTTCCCAGGGGGCCGGGGAGCTGTTTTTT

d_gene: .
abundance: .
v_gene: TRBV27
j_gene: TRBJ1-2
CDR3aa: CASSFSHETRANYGYTF
CDR3nt: TGTGCCAGCAGTTTTTCTCACGAAACCAGAGCTAACTATGGCTACACCTTC

d_gene: .
abundance: .
v_gene: TRBV28
j_gene: TRBJ1-1
CDR3aa: CASSLFPGNTEAFF
CDR3nt: TGTGCCAGCAGTTTATTCCCGGGTAACACTGAAGCTTTCTTT

d_gene: .
abundance: few
v_gene: TRBV4-1
j_gene: TRBJ1-5
CDR3aa: CASSATVSQPQHF
CDR3nt: TGCGCCAGCAGCGCCACCGTAAGTCAGCCCCAGCATTTT

d_gene: .
abundance: .
v_gene: TRBV7-9
j_gene: TRBJ2-7
CDR3aa: CASSSWNAEQYF
CDR3nt: TGTGCCAGCAGTTCTTGGAACGCCGAGCAGTACTTC

d_gene: .
abundance: .
v_gene: TRBV14
j_gene: TRBJ2-5
CDR3aa: CASSQEGRETQYF
CDR3nt: TGTGCCAGCAGCCAGGAGGGCCGGGAGACCCAGTACTTC

d_gene: .
abundance: once
v_gene: TRBV11-3
j_gene: TRBJ2-2
CDR3aa: CASSPVRGGHTGELFF
CDR3nt: TGTGCCAGCAGCCCCGTTAGGGGGGGCCACACCGGGGAGCTGTTTTTT

d_gene: TRBD1
abundance: .
v_gene: TRBV19
j_gene: TRBJ2-7
CDR3aa: CASEGQGAYEQYF
CDR3nt: TGTGCCAGTGAAGGACAGGGGGCCTACGAGCAGTACTTC

d_gene: .
abundance: .
v_gene: TRBV29-1
j_gene: TRBJ1-1
CDR3aa: CSVKKQVFEAFF
CDR3nt: TGCAGCGTCAAAAAACAGGTCTTTGAAGCTTTCTTT

d_gene: TRBD1
abundance: .
v_gene: TRBV27
j_gene: TRBJ1-2
CDR3aa: CASSSQGGSPYGYTF
CDR3nt: TGTGCCAGCAGTTCACAGGGGGGATCCCCCTATGGCTACACCTTC

d_gene: .
abundance: .
v_gene: TRBV7-9
j_gene: TRBJ1-2
CDR3aa: CASRPPSGWNLNYGYTF
CDR3nt: TGTGCCAGCAGGCCCCCAAGTGGTTGGAACCTTAACTATGGCTACACCTTC

d_gene: .
abundance: .
v_gene: TRBV6-5
j_gene: TRBJ1-5
CDR3aa: CASSYGAGIGAQHF
CDR3nt: TGTGCCAGCAGTTACGGGGCCGGTATTGGGGCCCAGCATTTT

d_gene: .
abundance: .
v_gene: TRBV28
j_gene: TRBJ1-3
CDR3aa: CASSFLRDYRNTIYF
CDR3nt: TGTGCCAGCAGTTTTCTCCGGGATTACCGAAACACCATATATTTT

d_gene: .
abundance: .
v_gene: TRBV9
j_gene: TRBJ1-3
CDR3aa: CASSVGGNTIYF
CDR3nt: TGTGCCAGCAGCGTAGGTGGGAACACCATATATTTT

d_gene: .
abundance: .
v_gene: TRBV5-4
j_gene: TRBJ2-7
CDR3aa: CASSLEGGRYEQYF
CDR3nt: TGTGCCAGCAGCTTGGAGGGGGGCCGATACGAGCAGTACTTC

d_gene: .
abundance: few
v_gene: TRBV4-2
j_gene: TRBJ2-7
CDR3aa: CASSQGLASYEQYF
CDR3nt: TGTGCCAGCAGCCAAGGTCTAGCGAGCTACGAGCAGTACTTC

d_gene: TRBD2
abundance: .
v_gene: TRBV4-3
j_gene: TRBJ2-5
CDR3aa: CASSHLAGLAGQETQYF
CDR3nt: TGCGCCAGCAGCCATCTAGCGGGGTTAGCGGGCCAAGAGACCCAGTACTTC

d_gene: TRBD1
abundance: .
v_gene: TRBV27
j_gene: TRBJ2-1
CDR3aa: CASTLGAGGHNEQFF
CDR3nt: TGTGCCAGCACCTTGGGGGCAGGGGGCCACAATGAGCAGTTCTTC

d_gene: .
abundance: .
v_gene: TRBV7-9
j_gene: TRBJ2-1
CDR3aa: CASSPVVGGPIEQFF
CDR3nt: TGTGCCAGCAGCCCGGTAGTGGGGGGGCCGATTGAGCAGTTCTTC

d_gene: TRBD1
abundance: .
v_gene: TRBV18
j_gene: TRBJ2-7
CDR3aa: CASSPLEGQGIYEQYF
CDR3nt: TGTGCCAGCTCACCACTCGAGGGACAGGGTATCTACGAGCAGTACTTC

d_gene: TRBD1
abundance: .
v_gene: TRBV2
j_gene: TRBJ2-3
CDR3aa: CASSDWDRYTDTQYF
CDR3nt: TGTGCCAGCAGTGACTGGGACAGGTACACAGATACGCAGTATTTT

d_gene: .
abundance: .
v_gene: TRBV7-3
j_gene: TRBJ1-1
CDR3aa: CASSPLGGADEAFF
CDR3nt: TGTGCCAGCAGCCCACTAGGGGGGGCAGATGAAGCTTTCTTT

d_gene: TRBD1
abundance: .
v_gene: TRBV7-9
j_gene: TRBJ1-5
CDR3aa: CATSEATGLEAQHF
CDR3nt: TGTGCCACCTCAGAAGCGACAGGGCTCGAGGCCCAGCATTTT

d_gene: .
abundance: once
v_gene: TRBV7-2
j_gene: TRBJ2-2
CDR3aa: CASSSWGPGELFF
CDR3nt: TGTGCCAGCAGTTCCTGGGGGCCCGGGGAGCTGTTTTTT

d_gene: .
abundance: .
v_gene: TRBV29-1
j_gene: TRBJ1-3
CDR3aa: CSVEDLGGGSGNTIYF
CDR3nt: TGCAGCGTTGAAGACCTGGGGGGAGGCTCTGGAAACACCATATATTTT

d_gene: .
abundance: .
v_gene: TRBV7-6
j_gene: TRBJ2-1
CDR3aa: CASSVTTYNEQFF
CDR3nt: TGTGCCAGCAGCGTGACAACTTACAATGAGCAGTTCTTC

d_gene: .
abundance: .
v_gene: TRBV19
j_gene: TRBJ1-1
CDR3aa: CASSIDPEGMMNTEAFF
CDR3nt: TGTGCCAGTAGTATAGATCCTGAGGGGATGATGAACACTGAAGCTTTCTTT